The 30 T cell receptor beta chains reported below all come from one sample, sequenced in a study of blood T cells in healthy people across ages. A second PCR, run for roughly 7 to 12 cycles, used a sample-barcoded 5' primer plus a J-beta primer mix. TCRdb called the 5' RACE reads again in MiXCR, with one record for every CDR3 protein. The table lists approximately 670,000 distinct CDR3 sequences, around two fifths of them singletons. The specimen sequenced was blood. The receptors come from a man older than 75 in good health.

The sample holds a few counts of this clonotype. This chain uses TRBV6-6 with TRBJ2-1, with a possible D match to TRBD1 (6 bases). Germline V gene data show CDR1 as MNHNY and CDR2 as SVGAGI (reference sequence). The CDR3 is 15 amino acids. V was pared by 6 bases and J by 1 base, with 13 bases between. The CDR3 nucleotides are TGTGCCAGCAGAACCGACAGGAGTTCCTACAATGAGCAGTTCTTC. Translated, it gives CASRTDRSSYNEQFF.

This clonotype was seen only a few times. J is TRBJ2-5 and V is TRBV4-3; 8 bases map to TRBD1. Germline lookup yields CDR1 LGHNA and CDR2 YSLEER. CDR3 length equals 15 residues. V was clipped by 0 bases and J by 4 bases; unmatched bases: 4. The DNA of the CDR3 is TGCGCCAGCAGCCAAGATGGGCAGGGGGCAGAGACCCAGTACTTC. It yields the protein CASSQDGQGAETQYF.

The J gene is TRBJ1-5, the V gene TRBV7-9; D is possibly TRBD1 (6 bases). The germline gives CDR1 SEHNR, CDR2 FQNEAQ (reference sequence). CDR3 size: 16 residues. V lost 4 bases and J lost 0, with 13 bases in between. The CDR3 spells CASSCGQGPSNQPQHF. CDR3 bases: TGTGCCAGCAGCTGTGGGCAGGGGCCTAGCAATCAGCCCCAGCATTTT.

This rearrangement joins TRBV20-1 to TRBJ2-4, with 14 positions matching TRBD2. The CDR3 is made up of 16 amino acids. Germline values: CDR1 DFQATT, CDR2 SNEGSKA (reference sequence). Trimming took 5 bases from V and 2 from J; bases not matched to a gene: 5. The CDR3 nucleotides are TGCAGTGCTCCAGGGACTAGCGGGAGTACCAAAAACATTCAGTACTTC. Translated: CSAPGTSGSTKNIQYF.

The chain combines TRBV7-6 with TRBJ1-4, with TRBD1 matching over 9 bases. This CDR3 is built from 15 residues. Losses at the gene ends were 5 bases for V and 6 bases for J; bases not matched to a gene: 7. CDR1 is SGHVS, CDR2 FNYEAQ, per germline. The CDR3 bases are TGTGCCAGCAGCCTACAGGGGGCGCGGGATGAAAAACTGTTTTTT. It is translated as CASSLQGARDEKLFF.

The chain combines TRBV13 with TRBJ1-2, with TRBD1 as a possible D gene (5 bases). The V gene lost 5 bases and the J gene lost 4 bases, with 20 bases spanning the gap. Germline assignment: CDR1 PRHDT and CDR2 FYEKMQ (reference sequence). This CDR3 is built from 16 residues. The CDR3 DNA sequence: TGTGCCAGCAGCGTTTCCGGACAAAGGAGTTCCTATGGCTACACCTTC. Translating it yields CASSVSGQRSSYGYTF.

V usage is TRBV7-2 and J usage is TRBJ1-2, with D perhaps TRBD1 (5 bases). CDR1 and CDR2 (germline): SGHTA, FQGNSA. The CDR3 is 13 amino acids. Trimming cost V 5 bases and J 8 bases, with 15 bases left between them. Here the CDR3 reads CASSPDGGGGYTF. The CDR3 nucleotides are TGTGCCAGCAGCCCCGACGGGGGTGGAGGCTACACCTTC.

CDR3 sequence (DNA): TGTGCCAGCAGCCAAGAGTGGCTAAGGAACACTGAAGCTTTCTTT. This encodes CASSQEWLRNTEAFF. The chain combines TRBV4-2 with TRBJ1-1; no reliable D call. Germline CDR1 is LGHNA and CDR2 is YNFKEQ. Trimming took off 0 bases at V and 1 base at J, with 9 bases between the two ends. The CDR3 sequence is 15 residues long.

The V gene is TRBV5-4, the J gene TRBJ2-3, with D hard to call. The germline V gene has CDR1 SGHNT and CDR2 YYREEE (reference sequence). There are 12 residues in the CDR3. CDR3 amino acids: CATTPGTDTQYF. The DNA of the CDR3 is TGTGCGACCACTCCAGGCACAGATACGCAGTATTTT.

The chain uses TRBV20-1 and TRBJ1-6, with 8 positions matching TRBD1. The junction had 0 bases not matched to a gene; V was cut back by 7 bases and J by 7 bases. Germline-derived CDR1 and CDR2 are DFQATT and SNEGSKA (reference sequence). CDR3 size: 11 residues. The CDR3 nucleotides are TGCAGTGGACAGGGGAATTCACCCCTCCACTTT. Amino acids: CSGQGNSPLHF.

This clonotype turned up a few times. This chain uses TRBV27 with TRBJ2-7, with 10 positions matching TRBD1. The CDR3 contains 15 residues. From germline, CDR1 is MNHEY and CDR2 SMNVEV (reference sequence). J was trimmed by 6 bases and V by 6 bases; bases with no gene match: 11. The CDR3 protein is CASRGAGTGDFEQYF. Written as DNA, the CDR3 is TGTGCCAGCAGAGGCGCCGGGACAGGGGATTTCGAGCAGTACTTC.

The gene calls are TRBV6-2 or TRBV6-3 and TRBJ1-4; 9 bases are a match to TRBD1. CDR3 size: 13 residues. The germline V gene has CDR1 MNHEY and CDR2 SVGEGT. V lost 7 bases and J lost 8; bases outside the gene matches: 5. CDR3 sequence reads: CASKQGAGEKLFF. CDR3 nucleotide sequence: TGTGCCAGCAAACAGGGGGCCGGGGAAAAACTGTTTTTT.

This chain joins TRBV6-2 or TRBV6-3 and TRBJ1-1; D might be TRBD1 (5 bases). CDR1 and CDR2 (germline): MNHEY, SVGEGT. V was clipped by 2 bases and J by 1 base, with 8 bases between them. The CDR3 is 14 residues long. The CDR3 DNA reads TGTGCCAGCAGTTACGACAGCAGGAACACTGAAGCTTTCTTT. It translates to CASSYDSRNTEAFF.

CDR3 DNA: TGTGCCACCAGCAGAGGACAGAAGTACAATGAGCAGTACTTC. The encoded protein is CATSRGQKYNEQYF. The genes are TRBV15 and TRBJ2-1, with D perhaps matching TRBD1 (5 bases). With the DNA end fitting TRBJ2-7 better, the J assignment may be wrong. The CDR3 consists of 14 residues. In germline, CDR1 is LNHNV, CDR2 YYDKDF (reference sequence).

This chain joins TRBV2 and TRBJ2-7; D is perhaps TRBD2 (6 bases). The end of the DNA is better explained by TRBJ2-5, so the J call may be wrong. The CDR3 spans 14 residues. Per the germline V gene, CDR1 is SNHLY and CDR2 is FYNNEI. CDR3 in DNA: TGTGCCAGCAGGGTTACCCGTCGGGGGGAGACCCAGTACTTC. It is translated as CASRVTRRGETQYF.

The chain links TRBV9 to TRBJ2-5, with D perhaps given as TRBD1 or TRBD2 (5 bases each). Germline V lookup: CDR1 SGDLS, CDR2 YYNGEE. Between the trimmed V and J ends, which lost 4 bases and 2 bases, there was a span of 15 bases. The CDR3 has 15 amino acids. For the CDR3, the DNA is TGTGCCAGCAGCCCGACGTTGGGGGTTCAAGAGACCCAGTACTTC. It is translated as CASSPTLGVQETQYF.

The J gene is TRBJ1-2, the V gene TRBV7-2; 10 nucleotides agree with TRBD1. CDR1 SGHTA and CDR2 FQGNSA come from the germline V gene. Losses at the gene ends were 5 bases for V and 5 bases for J; bases not matched to a gene: 5. The CDR3 loop spans 14 amino acids. CDR3 amino acids: CASSGGQGRYGYTF. The CDR3, as DNA: TGTGCCAGCAGCGGGGGACAGGGGAGGTATGGCTACACCTTC.

The chain couples TRBV5-4 to TRBJ2-1; 7 bases match TRBD1. V lost 5 bases, J lost 2 bases, and 10 bases stayed unmatched. CDR3 length: 16 residues. CDR1 is SGHNT, CDR2 YYREEE, per germline (reference sequence). In DNA, the CDR3 is TGTGCCAGCAGTTCCGGACAGGCCGATGCCTACAATGAGCAGTTCTTC. Translation: CASSSGQADAYNEQFF.

The rearrangement uses TRBV20-1 and TRBJ1-3, with 8 bases that match TRBD1. Germline trimming cut 2 bases from V and 0 bases from J; bases unmatched to any gene: 3. The CDR3 loop spans 15 amino acids. Germline assignment: CDR1 DFQATT and CDR2 SNEGSKA (reference sequence). The CDR3 loop reads CSARFGQGSGNTIYF. For the CDR3, the DNA is TGCAGTGCTAGATTCGGACAGGGCTCTGGAAACACCATATATTTT.

This clonotype has more than one count but fewer than ten. The V gene is TRBV7-9, the J gene TRBJ2-1; the match to TRBD1 covers 10 bases. Germline V gene sequence: CDR1 SEHNR, CDR2 FQNEAQ (reference sequence). The V and J ends lost 5 bases and 7 bases, in that order; junction bases with no gene match: 5. This CDR3 contains 14 residues. The chain's CDR3 is CASSRDRGSNEQFF. DNA for the CDR3: TGTGCCAGCAGCCGGGACAGGGGATCAAATGAGCAGTTCTTC.

This clonotype has only a few counts. This chain uses TRBV12-3 or TRBV12-4 with TRBJ2-1; perhaps TRBD2 as D (5 bases). The CDR3 runs to 15 residues. V was clipped by 3 bases and J by 4 bases, with 13 bases between them. The CDR3 sequence: CASSFGLAHYNEQFF. The CDR3 DNA is TGTGCCAGCAGTTTCGGCCTAGCACATTACAATGAGCAGTTCTTC.

Notes on this clonotype: This may be a read error, as it is one base from a much larger clone. The chain links TRBV3-1 to TRBJ1-4; TRBD1 aligns across 9 bases. With 5 bases clipped from V and 8 bases from J, the junction kept 3 bases outside the gene matches. This CDR3 contains 13 residues. The germline gives CDR1 LGHDT, CDR2 YNNKEL (reference sequence). The CDR3 DNA reads TGTGCCAGCAGCGTGGGACAGGGCGAAAAACTGTTTTTT. Amino acid sequence: CASSVGQGEKLFF.

The chain combines TRBV30 with TRBJ2-5; D not resolved. This CDR3 is built from 11 residues. The V gene's germline CDR1 is GTSNPN and CDR2 SVGIG (reference sequence). The germline V and J ends were trimmed by 2 bases and 1 base, with 2 bases remaining between them. The CDR3 region has the DNA TGTGCCTGGAGTACCCAAGAGACCCAGTACTTC. This codes for CAWSTQETQYF. The entire variable domain, with the rest obtained from reference TRBV30 and TRBJ2-5, is as follows: SQTIHQWPATLVQPVGSPLSLECTVEGTSNPNLYWYRQAAGRGLQLLFYSVGIGQISSEVPQNLSASRPQDRQFILSSKKLLLSDSGFYLCAWSTQETQYFGPGTRLLVL.

This clonotype has only a few counts. J is TRBJ2-1 and V is TRBV15; TRBD1 matches at 7 bases. This CDR3 comprises 17 residues. J was trimmed by 4 bases and V by 1 base; bases with no gene match: 10. Germline CDR1 is LNHNV and CDR2 is YYDKDF (reference sequence). The CDR3 DNA sequence: TGTGCCACCAGCAGAGCGCCGGCCCGGGACAGATACAATGAGCAGTTCTTC. As protein: CATSRAPARDRYNEQFF.

The chain has TRBV4-3 and TRBJ1-1, with TRBD1 identical over 8 bases. CDR1 is LGHNA and CDR2 is YSLEER in the germline V gene. With 2 bases clipped from V and 5 bases from J, the junction kept 10 bases outside the gene matches. CDR3 size: 16 residues. CDR3 nucleotide sequence: TGCGCCAGCAGCCAATATTCTCCACAGGGGGTGACTGAAGCTTTCTTT. Encoded protein: CASSQYSPQGVTEAFF.

The chain carries TRBV6-5 and TRBJ2-7; 7 bases are a match to TRBD2. J gave up 7 bases and V 0 bases, and 9 bases lay outside the gene matches. Germline loops: CDR1 MNHEY, CDR2 SVGAGI. The CDR3 contains 15 residues. Here the CDR3 DNA reads TGTGCCAGCAGTTACTCGAATGTCGGGAGGAATGAGCAGTACTTC. Encoded protein: CASSYSNVGRNEQYF.

The chain employs TRBV7-2 and TRBJ1-2; D remains ambiguous. Germline CDR1 SGHTA, CDR2 FQGNSA. This CDR3 is 14 amino acids long. The V and J ends lost 1 base and 6 bases respectively, with 12 bases between them. This chain's CDR3 is CASSLGGVTDGYTF. The CDR3 bases are TGTGCCAGCAGCTTAGGAGGTGTCACCGATGGCTACACCTTC.

This clonotype was picked up many times. J is TRBJ2-4 and V is TRBV12-3 or TRBV12-4; D is possibly TRBD1 (5 bases). The length of the CDR3 is 13 residues. V lost 4 bases and J 6 bases, leaving 10 bases between the germline ends. The CDR3 region is CASSSTGGNIQYF. The CDR3 DNA is TGTGCCAGCAGTTCTACAGGCGGAAACATTCAGTACTTC.

This clonotype was seen a few times. The chain uses TRBV7-6 and TRBJ2-2, with D maybe TRBD1 (5 bases). CDR3 length equals 14 residues. Trimming shortened V by 3 bases and J by 5 bases, and 10 bases separated the two germline ends. Germline-derived CDR1 and CDR2 are SGHVS and FNYEAQ. The CDR3 nucleotides read TGTGCCAGCAGCTTTCGTCGACAGACCGGGGAGCTGTTTTTT. Translating gives CASSFRRQTGELFF.

The sample holds a few counts of this clonotype. The chain combines TRBV6-6 with TRBJ2-4, with 8 nucleotides matching TRBD1. CDR3 length equals 15 residues. CDR1 MNHNY and CDR2 SVGAGI come from the germline V gene (reference sequence). The J segment lost 5 bases and the V segment lost 0 bases, leaving 3 bases of the junction unmatched. Here the CDR3 reads CASSYSNRGENIQYF. The CDR3 nucleotides read TGTGCCAGCAGTTACTCGAACAGGGGGGAAAACATTCAGTACTTC.